This T cell receptor (beta chain) is drawn from a study of T cell changes during pregnancy in multiple sclerosis. Method: immunoSEQ multiplex PCR; TCRdb's copy keeps in-frame clones and lacks some. This table holds approximately 32,000 clones, about 92% found once. The ends lost 3 bases at V and 7 bases at J; junction bases unmatched: 10. The length of the CDR3 is 15 residues. Looked up from germline, CDR1 is SGHRS and CDR2 is YFSETQ. This chain uses TRBV5-1 with TRBJ2-5, with TRBD2 matching over 9 bases. The receptor was derived from a female donor with multiple sclerosis, enrolled in a pregnancy study. The source was CD4+ T cells from peripheral blood mononuclear cells, collected in the second trimester of pregnancy. The CDR3 DNA reads as TGCGCCAGCAGCTCTTCTAGCGGGGTGAGGGGGACCCAGTACTTC. It yields the protein CASSSSSGVRGTQYF.